These 18 T cell receptor beta chains share one sample of origin, sequenced in a study of blood T cells in healthy people across ages. A sample-barcoded 5' primer and a J-beta primer mix were used in a second PCR of roughly 6 to 11 cycles. One entry per CDR3 protein results from TCRdb running MiXCR on the 5' RACE reads. The table has around 1,500,000 distinct CDR3 sequences, approximately 38% seen once; the top ten hold 7% to 9.5%. What was sequenced was blood. Every receptor here comes from a woman between 18 and 30 years old in good health.

V is TRBV2 and J is TRBJ1-2; 8 nucleotides align to TRBD1. With V trimmed by 2 bases and J by 7 bases, 3 bases remained unmatched. The CDR3 is 13 amino acids. CDR1 is SNHLY, CDR2 FYNNEI, per germline. CDR3 amino acids: CASSERTGSGYTF. CDR3 DNA: TGTGCCAGCAGTGAAAGGACAGGGAGTGGCTACACCTTC.

The genes are TRBV29-1 and TRBJ2-5, with D perhaps given as TRBD1 or TRBD2 (6 bases each). Looked up from germline, CDR1 is SQVTM and CDR2 is ANQGSEA. The germline V and J ends were trimmed by 4 bases and 5 bases, with 17 bases remaining between them. The CDR3 has 14 residues. CDR3 in DNA: TGCAGCGTTGGGTCCCTGGGGGGCGAGGAGACCCAGTACTTC. Residues: CSVGSLGGEETQYF.

This chain links TRBV11-2 with TRBJ2-7; the match to TRBD1 covers 7 bases. The ends lost 5 bases at V and 8 bases at J; junction bases unmatched: 12. Germline values: CDR1 SGHAT, CDR2 FQNNGV. The CDR3 covers 14 residues. In DNA form, the CDR3 reads TGTGCCAGCAGCAATGTACAGGGGTACCAGAAGCAGTACTTC. This translates into CASSNVQGYQKQYF.

This clonotype has just a few counts. The rearrangement joins TRBV12-3 or TRBV12-4 to TRBJ2-7; D remains ambiguous. Trimming stripped 3 bases from V and 2 bases from J, with 8 bases between. The CDR3 runs 13 residues. The CDR3 here is CASSFARTYEQYF. In nucleotides, the CDR3 is TGTGCCAGCAGTTTTGCGCGAACCTACGAGCAGTACTTC.

This clonotype was seen repeatedly, ten times or more. The rearrangement joins TRBV11-2 to TRBJ2-1; 10 bases fit TRBD2. Germline CDR1 SGHAT, CDR2 FQNNGV. The CDR3 consists of 17 residues. Germline trimming cut 2 bases from V and 0 bases from J; bases unmatched to any gene: 4. In DNA form, the CDR3 reads TGTGCCAGCAGCTTAATGGCTAGCGGGAGCTCCTACAATGAGCAGTTCTTC. Its translation: CASSLMASGSSYNEQFF.

This clonotype came up many times. The genes are TRBV20-1 and TRBJ2-3; TRBD2 matches at 7 bases. The CDR3 loop spans 18 amino acids. V shed 3 bases, J shed 2 bases, and the junction held 17 bases outside the gene matches. CDR1 and CDR2 from the germline V gene are DFQATT and SNEGSKA (reference sequence). DNA of the CDR3: TGCAGTGCTAGGCCCGGTGGGCTCTTAGCGGGCTTCACAGATACGCAGTATTTT. It codes for CSARPGGLLAGFTDTQYF.

Notes on this clonotype: One end of the junction does not line up with germline, which may come from a read error. The chain links TRBV27 to TRBJ1-2; perhaps TRBD1 as D (5 bases). Per the germline V gene, CDR1 is MNHEY and CDR2 is SMNVEV (reference sequence). The CDR3 covers 13 residues. The DNA of the CDR3 is TGTGCCAGCAGTTTAGAAGGGACCTATGACTACACCTTC. Amino acid sequence: CASSLEGTYDYTF.

V is TRBV12-3 or TRBV12-4 and J is TRBJ2-3, with unresolved D. The CDR3 has 13 amino acids. Trimming left V 7 bases short and J 4 bases short, with 12 bases between. CDR3 residues: CASKKNSADTQYF. The DNA for the CDR3 is TGTGCCAGCAAGAAGAACAGTGCAGATACGCAGTATTTT.

This clonotype was detected only a few times. This rearrangement joins TRBV20-1 to TRBJ1-1; D is undetermined. In germline, CDR1 is DFQATT, CDR2 SNEGSKA (reference sequence). V gave up 3 bases and J gave up 0 bases, with 11 bases separating them. The CDR3 runs 14 residues. The chain's CDR3 is CSASSSVMNTEAFF. As DNA, the CDR3 is TGCAGTGCTAGTTCGTCAGTCATGAACACTGAAGCTTTCTTT.

The CDR3: CASSLKMSGMSTDTQYF. The CDR3 region has the DNA TGTGCCAGCAGTTTGAAAATGAGCGGGATGAGCACAGATACGCAGTATTTT. The rearrangement joins TRBV5-6 to TRBJ2-3; 7 bases align to TRBD2. CDR1 is SGHDT and CDR2 is YYEEEE in the germline V gene. Losses at the gene ends were 5 bases for V and 0 bases for J; bases not matched to a gene: 12. This CDR3 contains 17 residues.

This chain connects TRBV6-6 to TRBJ2-3; a possible D gene is TRBD2 (6 bases). This CDR3 is built from 15 residues. With 5 bases removed from V and 5 bases from J, the gap between germline ends came to 17 bases. Germline V gene data show CDR1 as MNHNY and CDR2 as SVGAGI (reference sequence). The CDR3 DNA follows: TGTGCCAGCAGTCTTCTAGCGTGGGGGAAAGATACGCAGTATTTT. Encoded protein: CASSLLAWGKDTQYF.

About this clonotype: Its ends do not fully match the called genes, so a read error is possible. The chain uses TRBV7-9 and TRBJ2-7; D may be TRBD2 (6 bases). Germline V gene lookup returns CDR1 SEHNR and CDR2 FQNEAQ (reference sequence). The CDR3 has 13 residues. The DNA of the CDR3 is TGTGCCGGCAGGTTAGGGACTTCCTACGAACAGTACTTC. Translation gives CAGRLGTSYEQYF.

The chain employs TRBV11-2 and TRBJ2-1; the match to TRBD2 covers 10 bases. The CDR3 is 15 amino acids. From germline, CDR1 is SGHAT and CDR2 FQNNGV. V gave up 1 base and J gave up 7 bases; unmatched junction bases: 4. The CDR3 DNA sequence: TGTGCCAGCAGCTTAGGGACTAGCGGTTTAAATGAGCAGTTCTTC. Encoded protein: CASSLGTSGLNEQFF.

In its sample, this clonotype was seen a few times. This chain links TRBV7-2 with TRBJ1-5; weak D call: TRBD1 (5 bases). Trimming stripped 5 bases from V and 1 base from J, with 12 bases between. Per the germline V gene, CDR1 is SGHTA and CDR2 is FQGNSA. The CDR3 extends over 15 amino acids. CDR3 loop: CASSGPRGSNQPQHF. The CDR3 nucleotides read TGTGCCAGCAGCGGACCTAGGGGCAGCAATCAGCCCCAGCATTTT.

This clonotype was counted only a few times. The chain carries TRBV20-1 and TRBJ2-7, with D perhaps given as TRBD1 or TRBD2 (6 bases each). The CDR3 has 13 residues. Germline CDR1 reads DFQATT; CDR2 reads SNEGSKA (reference sequence). Trimming cost V 5 bases and J 4 bases, with 15 bases left between them. The CDR3 region is CSAGLGGLYEQYF. DNA for the CDR3: TGCAGTGCTGGCCTCGGGGGCCTTTACGAGCAGTACTTC.

The table lists this clonotype with a few counts. The chain has TRBV29-1 and TRBJ2-1, with 8 bases fitting TRBD1. V trimming: 7 bases; J trimming: 9 bases; junction bases outside the gene matches: 8. Germline V gives CDR1 SQVTM, CDR2 ANQGSEA. The CDR3 is 12 residues long. The CDR3 nucleotides are TGCAGCGGCCGGACAGGGACCTCTGAGCAGTTCTTC. This gives the protein CSGRTGTSEQFF.

The chain combines TRBV6-5 with TRBJ1-2; 7 nucleotides line up with TRBD1. The CDR3 loop spans 15 amino acids. V shed 6 bases and J 7 bases; nucleotides not matched to a gene: 14. Per the germline V gene, CDR1 is MNHEY and CDR2 is SVGAGI. The CDR3 region is CASSPRDTGEVGYTF. CDR3 nucleotides: TGTGCCAGCAGCCCCAGAGATACAGGGGAGGTTGGCTACACCTTC.

The chain carries TRBV30 and TRBJ2-7, with 9 bases fitting TRBD1. The J segment lost 0 bases and the V segment lost 3 bases, leaving 3 bases of the junction unmatched. The CDR3 loop spans 14 amino acids. Germline lookup yields CDR1 GTSNPN and CDR2 SVGIG (reference sequence). The CDR3 is CAWSPGQGSYEQYF. The CDR3, as DNA: TGTGCCTGGAGCCCGGGACAGGGCTCCTACGAGCAGTACTTC.